This paragraph covers one T cell receptor beta chain sequence. The entry originates in a study of CD8+CD57+ T cells in acquired aplastic anemia. As for the study in general: Sorted CD4+ and CD8+ cells yielded DNA averaging approximately 3 ug.

Sequencing involved patients with CD8+CD57+ cell expansion previously shown by flow cytometry. Using genomic DNA as the template, TCR beta VDJ and CDR3 profiling was carried out. Each CDR3 protein is one row after TCRdb ran MiXCR on the reads. The sample yields roughly 250,000 distinct CDR3 sequences, 70% to 85% seen once. The CDR3 has 12 residues. CDR1 and CDR2 (germline): SGHRS, YFSETQ. V was pared by 3 bases and J by 14 bases, with 9 bases of the junction left unmatched. This receptor was obtained from a human donor with aplastic anemia. The sample consisted of sorted CD4+, CD8+, or CD8+CD57+ T cells (not recorded which) from PBMCs. The chain uses TRBV5-1 and TRBJ2-3; 7 nucleotides agree with TRBD1. The CDR3 DNA reads TGCGCCAGCAGCTCTGGACAGGATAAAGGGTATTTT. Translated: CASSSGQDKGYF.